This TCR beta chain was sequenced during a study of blood T cell repertoires in COVID-19. Source study methods: Estimation of nucleated cell counts relied on the amplification of reference gene primers. Assay used: immunoSEQ multiplex PCR; TCRdb lists only in-frame clones, some missing. That table furnishes V, J and clone size, whereas the DNA furnished D and trimming. The sample comprises 250,000 to 350,000 clones, more than 75% of which are singletons, and around 2.1% rests with the top ten. CDR3 length equals 15 residues. Trimming took off 4 bases at V and 1 base at J, with 13 bases between the two ends. Germline V lookup: CDR1 MDHEN, CDR2 SYDVKM.

The TCR comes from a woman aged 25 to 39 who had recovered from COVID-19. Sequenced sample: peripheral blood. The chain is built from TRBV28 and TRBJ1-1; no clear D gene. Written as DNA, the CDR3 is TGTGCCAGCAGTTCCCCTGAGCGTTGGAACACTGAAGCTTTCTTT. It specifies CASSSPERWNTEAFF.